This T cell receptor beta chain was recorded in a study of blood T cell repertoires in COVID-19. At the level of the study: Nucleic acid was either cDNA or gDNA, and it came from T cells, B-cell-depleted T cells, or PBMCs.

Using immunoSEQ multiplex PCR, the repertoire was profiled, and TCRdb retains in-frame clones only, with some absent. Of around 300,000 clones listed, around nine tenths are singletons. Recruits, aged roughly 18 to 90 years, lived in 25 or so US areas. Trimming pared 3 bases from V and 3 bases from J, leaving 12 bases between. The CDR3 length is 16 residues. CDR1 is SGHDN, CDR2 FVKESK, per germline. The clonotype originates from a man aged 25-45 years who had recovered from COVID-19. The rearrangement joins TRBV14 to TRBJ1-6; possibly TRBD1 for D (5 bases). Sequenced: PBMCs or T cells enriched from blood (not recorded which). The CDR3 protein is CASSQLPGLYNSPLHF. As DNA, the CDR3 is TGTGCCAGCAGCCAGCTCCCGGGACTCTATAATTCACCCCTCCACTTT.